The source of this T cell receptor (beta chain) is a study of human T cells and chemical hapten exposure (dated by TCRdb to the early 2020s). Study-level background: The libraries were sequenced as a pool, and the TCR yield per sample differed mostly because of small variations in library volumes within the pool. Peripheral blood TCR repertoire changes were tracked in vivo in alopecia patients during primary and secondary sensitization to the hapten diphenylcyclopropenone (DPC). For every blood RNA sample, sequencing covered both the TCR alpha and TCR beta chains.

Results the study describes overall, beyond this receptor: DPC sensitization did not change how many TCRs were above 1 in 1000 frequency, and no evidence was found of alterations in global repertoire structure. After repeated subsampling, changes were observed in the strength of the expansion versus patch-test correlation and in the threshold at which the correlation became significant.

This clonotype was detected a few times. Its antigen is not yet known. Within one base of it there is no much larger clone, and no base qualities were kept. Trimming takes 2 bases off V and 9 bases off J; junction bases not matched to a gene: 5. Spanning cysteine to phenylalanine, the CDR3 consists of 14 amino acids. Of all the DNA, just the CDR3 is kept, 42 bases in frame from base 1. CDR1 is given as LNHDA and CDR2 as SQIVND, both from the germline V gene (reference sequence). The sample's time point label, in plain terms: healthy volunteer bleed at 2 weeks. Total RNA was isolated from unfractionated whole blood collected in Tempus Blood RNA tubes. As TCR sequencing controls, roughly 5 healthy volunteers were used, with blood taken at day 0, 2 weeks and 6 weeks. Library prep was done by RACE. The sequencer listed for this sample is NextSeq 500. Library preparation attached unique molecular identifiers to individual cDNA molecules for quantitative, reproducible TCR counting. The authors processed their data as follows. Samples had a median of roughly 100,000 TCRs, with a range from about 23,224 to 750,000. V, J and CDR3 annotation of the TCR reads was performed with the Decombinator software suite. For PS versus PT1 abundance plots, all samples were subsampled to the same number of TCRs (28,000). TCRs were defined as expanded if absent before sensitization and observed at least eight times at the 2-week time point. Starting from the raw public reads, TCRdb applied fastp trimming at Q25, assembled clones with MiXCR and retained in-frame beta chains. Merged by CDR3 protein, the rows form single entries marked with the most common genes and DNA. TCRdb, not the original authors, processed these V and J calls. The sample data list roughly 48,000 distinct CDR3 sequences, and less than 4.5% of these were observed just once. In total, the top ten clones hold roughly 5.8% of the sample.

This receptor was obtained from a human donor in good health. Some clones in this sample may be carry-over from other donors' samples. The chain links TRBV19 with TRBJ1-5; a stretch of 9 junction bases matches TRBD1. Specimen: whole blood. The nucleotides read TGTGCCAGTAGTATATTACAGGGGGCGCCGCCCCAGCATTTT. The translation is CASSILQGAPPQHF.